The source of this T cell receptor (beta chain) is a study of cytomegalovirus exposure and HLA in healthy donors. At collection, donors were nominally healthy, but unrecorded immune exposures were probable. The study ran its PCR with 60 Vbeta and 13 Jbeta primers. TCRdb's copy holds only in-frame clones and misses some; the assay was immunoSEQ multiplex PCR. The repertoire consists of fewer than 95,000 clones, with roughly 72% occurring once and the leading ten covering 0.45% to 0.6%. The V end was cut by 7 bases, the J end by 1 base, with 7 bases between. Germline assignment: CDR1 SNHLY and CDR2 FYNNEI. This CDR3 comprises 12 residues.

Input material: PBMCs. The origin of this receptor is a man aged 25-45 years in good health and CMV-seronegative. This sequence joins TRBV2 and TRBJ2-5, with TRBD2 as a possible D gene (5 bases). DNA of the CDR3: TGTGCCAGCACCCGGGGCCAAGAGACCCAGTACTTC. This sequence encodes CASTRGQETQYF.